The 9 T cell receptor beta chains below all came from one sample that was sequenced in a study of blood T cell repertoires in COVID-19. The protocol was immunoSEQ multiplex PCR, while the TCRdb copy is restricted to in-frame clones and leaves out a portion. The sample carries 150,000 to 200,000 clones, about 90% recorded once. Sequencing input: PBMCs or T cells enriched from blood (not recorded which). These receptors were collected from a human donor with acute COVID-19. The donor label of this sample is uncertain.

The J gene is TRBJ1-1, the V gene TRBV6-5, with D possibly matching TRBD1 (6 bases). The CDR3 length is 15 residues. Germline values: CDR1 MNHEY, CDR2 SVGAGI. Trimming removed 2 bases from V and 3 bases from J, with 13 bases in between. Written as DNA, the CDR3 is TGTGCCAGCAGTTACGTGGGGGGGGGCGACACTGAAGCTTTCTTT. This encodes CASSYVGGGDTEAFF.

This clone was recorded a few times. V usage is TRBV2 and J usage is TRBJ2-1; the D gene is possibly TRBD2 (5 bases). Trimming stripped 7 bases from V and 6 bases from J, with 16 bases between. CDR1 is SNHLY, CDR2 FYNNEI, per germline. The CDR3 covers 14 residues. The CDR3 spells CASKPDFYSNEQFF. DNA for the CDR3: TGTGCCAGCAAACCGGACTTCTACTCCAATGAGCAGTTCTTC.

The gene calls are TRBV7-2 and TRBJ1-1; D not certain. The CDR3 is 14 residues long. V was cut by 1 base and J by 4 bases, with 10 bases left in between. Germline assignment: CDR1 SGHTA and CDR2 FQGNSA. CDR3: CASSLVRGSTEAFF. The CDR3 DNA sequence: TGTGCCAGCAGCTTAGTTCGGGGTTCCACTGAAGCTTTCTTT.

The rearrangement links TRBV4-1 to TRBJ1-3, with unresolved D. This CDR3 is 17 amino acids long. Trimming left V 1 base short and J 0 bases short, with 13 bases between. Germline-derived CDR1 and CDR2 are MGHRA and YSYEKL. CDR3 nucleotide sequence: TGCGCCAGCAGCCAAGGGCATCAGGCGACCTCTGGAAACACCATATATTTT. Amino acid sequence: CASSQGHQATSGNTIYF.

The rearrangement uses TRBV5-6 and TRBJ2-3; 8 nucleotides match TRBD2. CDR1 is SGHDT, CDR2 YYEEEE, per germline. The V gene end was trimmed by 2 bases and the J gene end by 4 bases; junction bases not matched to a gene: 9. The CDR3 covers 16 residues. For the CDR3, the DNA is TGTGCCAGCAGCTTTAGCGGGACCCCGAGGGCAGATACGCAGTATTTT. This encodes CASSFSGTPRADTQYF.

This chain joins TRBV5-5 and TRBJ2-5, with a possible D match to TRBD2 (5 bases). Germline lookup yields CDR1 SGHKS and CDR2 YYEKEE (reference sequence). V shed 2 bases and J shed 4 bases, with 12 bases lying between them. CDR3 length: 14 amino acids. The CDR3 sequence is CASSFPRGPETQYF. CDR3 bases: TGTGCCAGCAGCTTCCCCCGGGGTCCAGAGACCCAGTACTTC.

The chain joins TRBV15 to TRBJ1-1; the D is unclear. Germline-derived CDR1 and CDR2 are LNHNV and YYDKDF (reference sequence). The CDR3 runs to 12 residues. Trimming took 3 bases from V and 5 from J, leaving 7 bases between them. CDR3 bases: TGTGCCACCAGCAGTCGGGGAACTGAAGCTTTCTTT. Translation gives CATSSRGTEAFF.

In this sample, this clone turned up once. This chain joins TRBV30 and TRBJ1-3; no firm D call. Per germline, CDR1 GTSNPN and CDR2 SVGIG (reference sequence). The CDR3 contains 14 residues. Trimming took 0 bases from V and 3 from J, leaving 9 bases between them. CDR3 amino acids: CAWSVGTVGNTIYF. As DNA, the CDR3 is TGTGCCTGGAGTGTCGGAACAGTTGGAAACACCATATATTTT.

This rearrangement joins TRBV14 to TRBJ2-7; possibly TRBD1 for D (6 bases). Germline CDR1 reads SGHDN; CDR2 reads FVKESK. The CDR3 length is 14 residues. The V gene lost 1 base and the J gene lost 7 bases, with 14 bases spanning the gap. CDR3 DNA: TGTGCCAGCAGCCAAGTAGGGGGTTACGGGGAGCAGTACTTC. Its translation: CASSQVGGYGEQYF.